A selection of T cell receptor beta chains follows, all from one sample in a study of shared clonotypes between healthy human individuals. Using immunoSEQ multiplex PCR, the repertoire was profiled, and TCRdb retains in-frame clones only, with some absent. The table has over 2 million clones, about 95% seen once; the top ten hold 0.9% to 1.3%. Source material: naive CD8+ T cells sorted from blood. These receptors were collected from a man aged 18 to 29 in good health. The CDR3 runs from the conserved cysteine through the conserved F or W. A clone size is listed for some rows: how often the clone was seen (once, few, many), or a class if it is expanded.

V gene: TRBV7-9
clone size: -
CDR3 protein: CASSLVRGGSYEQYF

V gene: TRBV2
clone size: -
CDR3 protein: CASSDMAASTDTQYF

V gene: TRBV28
clone size: -
CDR3 protein: CASSQLGTGISGELFF

V gene: TRBV7-9
clone size: -
CDR3 protein: CASSLAGAQQYF

V gene: TRBV7-7
clone size: -
CDR3 protein: CASSPGTDQETQYF

V gene: TRBV7-8
clone size: once
CDR3 protein: CASSSAGILDEKLFF

V gene: TRBV10-2
clone size: -
CDR3 protein: CASTTGQGNQPQHF

V gene: TRBV5-1
clone size: -
CDR3 protein: CASSEGTVNTEAFF

V gene: TRBV9
clone size: -
CDR3 protein: CASSANRGANYGYTF

V gene: TRBV5-6
clone size: -
CDR3 protein: CASSLGGQSWNLEGYTF

V gene: TRBV7-8
clone size: -
CDR3 protein: CASSSSGTGEFGANVLTF

V gene: TRBV5-1
clone size: -
CDR3 protein: CASSLVSDRAYEQYF

V gene: TRBV29-1
clone size: -
CDR3 protein: CSVEGGGSSTDTQYF

V gene: TRBV14
clone size: -
CDR3 protein: CASSQDSSSGQETQYF

V gene: TRBV6-5
clone size: -
CDR3 protein: CASTASYNEQFF

V gene: TRBV6-1
clone size: -
CDR3 protein: CASRPGQHNSPLHF

V gene: TRBV2
clone size: -
CDR3 protein: CASSEARTGGDQPQHF

V gene: TRBV5-1
clone size: -
CDR3 protein: CASSLEGRYEQYF

V gene: TRBV7-9
clone size: few
CDR3 protein: CASSKGGQPQHF

V gene: TRBV5-6
clone size: -
CDR3 protein: CASSLIAGPAFF

V gene: TRBV2
clone size: -
CDR3 protein: CASSDWTSDTSEQYF

V gene: TRBV6-5
clone size: once
CDR3 protein: CASSYSHGFHEQYF

V gene: TRBV6-5
clone size: -
CDR3 protein: CASSWTGGNYGYTF

V gene: TRBV18
clone size: -
CDR3 protein: CASSLTASGELFF

V gene: TRBV6-5
clone size: -
CDR3 protein: CASSWTSATSYNEQFF

V gene: TRBV28
clone size: -
CDR3 protein: CASRGLGANVLTF

V gene: TRBV6-5
clone size: -
CDR3 protein: CASSPTSGSSGELFF

V gene: TRBV6-1
clone size: -
CDR3 protein: CASEGVQGTAFF

V gene: TRBV6-6
clone size: -
CDR3 protein: CASSNRGGLDNEQFF

V gene: TRBV2
clone size: -
CDR3 protein: CASSAGQGVVETQYF

V gene: TRBV2
clone size: -
CDR3 protein: CASSDLDGPTNEKLFF

V gene: TRBV7-6
clone size: -
CDR3 protein: CASSLEAGELYEQYF

V gene: TRBV7-8
clone size: -
CDR3 protein: CASSLGQGAMYEQYF

V gene: TRBV21-1
clone size: -
CDR3 protein: CASSPGVVYGYTF

V gene: TRBV2
clone size: -
CDR3 protein: CASSEASSGFYEQYF

V gene: TRBV9
clone size: -
CDR3 protein: CASSVAEDRGLYEQYF

V gene: TRBV6-1
clone size: -
CDR3 protein: CASRGTGGNSPLHF

V gene: TRBV30
clone size: -
CDR3 protein: CAWSTGSSGNTIYF

V gene: TRBV5-1
clone size: -
CDR3 protein: CASSLTPETVYEQYF

V gene: TRBV19
clone size: -
CDR3 protein: CASRVTGGEKLFF

V gene: TRBV29-1
clone size: once
CDR3 protein: CSVEDWASGSRSETQYF

V gene: TRBV6-5
clone size: -
CDR3 protein: CASSLSGTGAYEQYF

V gene: TRBV6-5
clone size: -
CDR3 protein: CASSLAGGPSGELFF

V gene: TRBV4-1
clone size: -
CDR3 protein: CASSQDPRPGGEQFF

V gene: TRBV9
clone size: -
CDR3 protein: CASSVAPLRREQTEAFF